This TCR beta chain was recovered during a study of T cells in Graves' hyperthyroidism and ophthalmopathy. Amplified TCR beta CDR3 regions derived from RNA transcripts. In the first-round RT-PCR of the TCR CDR3, the HTBI primer set was used. TCRdb analysed the multiplex PCR reads with MiXCR anew, one entry per CDR3 protein. There are hundreds of thousands of distinct CDR3 sequences in the sample; around a sixth occur only once, and over 12% lies in the top ten. Uncontrolled infection, other autoimmune disease, pregnancy or lactation barred patients from enrollment. Using more than 8 ml of fresh peripheral blood, PBMCs were prepared. Germline CDR1 LGHDT, CDR2 YNNKEL (reference sequence). V lost 2 bases, J lost 3 bases, and 7 bases lay in between. This CDR3 comprises 13 residues. This clonotype occurred many times.

Sequences were obtained from blood. The receptor's source is a woman between 18 and 29 years old with Graves' hyperthyroidism. The J gene is TRBJ1-2, the V gene TRBV3-1; D is undetermined. CDR3 loop: CASSQKSYYGYTF. In nucleotides, the CDR3 is TGTGCCAGCAGCCAAAAGAGCTACTATGGCTACACCTTC.